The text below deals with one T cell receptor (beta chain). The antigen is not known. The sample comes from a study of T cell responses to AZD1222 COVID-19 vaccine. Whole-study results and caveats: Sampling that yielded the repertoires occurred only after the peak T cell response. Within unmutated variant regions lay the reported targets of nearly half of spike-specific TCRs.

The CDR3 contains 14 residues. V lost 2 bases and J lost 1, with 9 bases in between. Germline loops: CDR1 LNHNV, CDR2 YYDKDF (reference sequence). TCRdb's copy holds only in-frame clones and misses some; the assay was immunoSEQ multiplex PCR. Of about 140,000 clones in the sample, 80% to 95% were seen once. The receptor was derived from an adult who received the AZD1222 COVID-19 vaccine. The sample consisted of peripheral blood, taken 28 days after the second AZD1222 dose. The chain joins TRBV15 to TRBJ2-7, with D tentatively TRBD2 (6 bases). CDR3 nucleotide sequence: TGTGCCACCAGCAGACCAGGACTATCCTACGAGCAGTACTTC. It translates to CATSRPGLSYEQYF.